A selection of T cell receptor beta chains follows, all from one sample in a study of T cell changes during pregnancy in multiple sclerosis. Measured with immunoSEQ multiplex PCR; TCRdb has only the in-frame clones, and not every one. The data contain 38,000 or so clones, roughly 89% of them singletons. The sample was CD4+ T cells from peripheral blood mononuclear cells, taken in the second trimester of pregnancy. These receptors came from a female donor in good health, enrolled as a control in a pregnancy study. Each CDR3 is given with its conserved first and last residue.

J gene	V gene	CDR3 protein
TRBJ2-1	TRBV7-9	CASSLSSGGADNEQFF
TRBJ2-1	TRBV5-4	CASTSRGLGEQFF
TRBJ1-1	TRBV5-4	CASSRQVPLNTEAFF
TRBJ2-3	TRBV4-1	CASSQNIGGTDTQYF
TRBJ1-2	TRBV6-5	CASSSAGGAHYGYTF
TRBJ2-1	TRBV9	CASSGPPGQGVGEQFF
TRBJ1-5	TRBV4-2	CASSQAGGSQPQHF
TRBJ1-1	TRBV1	CTSSHNRGLRDTEAFF
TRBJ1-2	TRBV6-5	CASSYKREGRGYTF
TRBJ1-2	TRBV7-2	CASSGGVNYGYTF
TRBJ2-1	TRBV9	CASSVVSSYNEQFF
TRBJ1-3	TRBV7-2	CASSLGQGNSGNTIYF
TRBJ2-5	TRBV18	CASSPLETQYF
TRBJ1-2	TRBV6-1	CASGTGGVGYTF
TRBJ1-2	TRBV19	CASRVTGLGGYTF
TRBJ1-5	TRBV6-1	CASSDPTGHRNQPQHF
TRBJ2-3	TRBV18	CASSRGTSGGPITDTQYF
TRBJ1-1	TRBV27	CASSRDRGGSEAFF
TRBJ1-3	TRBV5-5	CASSLAGGNTIYF
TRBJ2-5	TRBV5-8	CASTRRGETQYF
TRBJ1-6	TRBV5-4	CASQGSYNSPLHF
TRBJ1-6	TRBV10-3	CAISPERAPLHF
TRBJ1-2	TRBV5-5	CASSLYRNYGYTF
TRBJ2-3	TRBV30	CAWSAGTSGGVATQYF
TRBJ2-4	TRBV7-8	CASSLAAVWTDLAKNIQYF
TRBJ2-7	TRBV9	CASSPQPGSSYEQYF
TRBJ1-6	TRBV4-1	CASSLLRDSNSPLHF
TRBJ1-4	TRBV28	CASSSLDSSTNEKLFF
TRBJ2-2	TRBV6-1	CASSVSGATTGELFF
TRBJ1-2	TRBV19	CASSGDSLYGYTF
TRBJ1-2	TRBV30	CAWGLLSGGGYTF
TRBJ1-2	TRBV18	CASSPLGQGVTYGYTF
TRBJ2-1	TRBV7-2	CASSLDASPRNEQFF
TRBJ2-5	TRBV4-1	CASSQDLGRAETQYF
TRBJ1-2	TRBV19	CASSIDQQGLYGYTF
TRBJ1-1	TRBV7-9	CASSLTPDTEAFF
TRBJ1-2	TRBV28	CASSDLRDRGSSGYTF
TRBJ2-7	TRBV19	CASSTRGEQYF
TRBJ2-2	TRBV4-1	CASRSQGQDTGELFF
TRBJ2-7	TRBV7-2	CASSLAETLRYF
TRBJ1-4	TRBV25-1	CASGGHQGRAEKLFF
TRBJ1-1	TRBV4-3	CASSQAARQGKAFF
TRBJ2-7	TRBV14	CASSQDRRWLYEQYF
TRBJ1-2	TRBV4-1	CASSQDPGYGYTF
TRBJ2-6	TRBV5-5	CASSFLLRSGANVLTF
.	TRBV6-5	CASSYSRDRGYEQYF
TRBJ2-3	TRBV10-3	CAIRRLLTDTQYF
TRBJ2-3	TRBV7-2	CASSLALAGGTDTQYF
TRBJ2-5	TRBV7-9	CASSLTGGTQETQYF
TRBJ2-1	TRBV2	CASKPGLAHEQFF
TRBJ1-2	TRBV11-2	CASGGSNCGYTF
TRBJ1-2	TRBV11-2	CASSLGGQTNYGYTF
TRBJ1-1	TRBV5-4	CASSLVGREAFF
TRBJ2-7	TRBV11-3	CASSLGGMDEQYF
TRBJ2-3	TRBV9	CASSLPGGPHTDTQYF
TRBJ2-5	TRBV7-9	CASSPSLQGQETQYF
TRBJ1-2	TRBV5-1	CASSPESVNYGYTF